The 2 T cell receptor beta chains presented below share a single source sample, sequenced in a study of technical replicates of blood from a few donors. The protocol was immunoSEQ multiplex PCR, while the TCRdb copy is restricted to in-frame clones and leaves out a portion. This sample has approximately 82,000 clones, with nearly 96% found just once. The source material was T cells isolated from PBMCs. The receptors stem from a human donor in good health.

This sequence joins TRBV5-1 and TRBJ2-7, with D perhaps TRBD1 (5 bases). The CDR3 spans 14 residues. Looked up from germline, CDR1 is SGHRS and CDR2 is YFSETQ. Trimming shortened V by 3 bases and J by 8 bases, and 18 bases separated the two germline ends. The CDR3 DNA is TGCGCCAGCAGCTCGGACATACTCCCTACGAAGCAGTACTTC. Its protein is CASSSDILPTKQYF.

For the CDR3, the DNA is TGTGCCAGCAGCGTAGAGGGAAATCCCCGGCTAGCGGGAGAGCAAGAGACCCAGTACTTC. The encoded protein is CASSVEGNPRLAGEQETQYF. This chain links TRBV9 with TRBJ2-5; 10 positions agree with TRBD2. The length of the CDR3 is 20 residues. Germline V gene sequence: CDR1 SGDLS, CDR2 YYNGEE. The junction had 16 bases not matched to a gene; V was cut back by 0 bases and J by 2 bases. Drawing the rest from reference TRBV9 and TRBJ2-5, the complete variable domain is DSGVTQTPKHLITATGQRVTLRCSPRSGDLSVYWYQQSLDQGLQFLIQYYNGEERAKGNILERFSAQQFPDLHSELNLSSLELGDSALYFCASSVEGNPRLAGEQETQYFGPGTRLLVL.